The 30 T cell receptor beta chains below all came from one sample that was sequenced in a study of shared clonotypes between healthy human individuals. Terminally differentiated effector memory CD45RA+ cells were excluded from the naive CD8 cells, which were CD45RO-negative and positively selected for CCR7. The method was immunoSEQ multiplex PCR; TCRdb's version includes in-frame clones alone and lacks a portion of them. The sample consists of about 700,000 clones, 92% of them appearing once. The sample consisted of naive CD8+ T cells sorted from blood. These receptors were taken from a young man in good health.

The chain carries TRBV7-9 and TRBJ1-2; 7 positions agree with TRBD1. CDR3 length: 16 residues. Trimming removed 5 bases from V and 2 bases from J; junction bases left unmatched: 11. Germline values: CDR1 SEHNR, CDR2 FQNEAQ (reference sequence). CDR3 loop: CASSISPGQPNYGYTF. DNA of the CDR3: TGTGCCAGCAGCATTTCACCGGGACAGCCGAACTATGGCTACACCTTC. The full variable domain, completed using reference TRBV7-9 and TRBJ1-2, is DTGVSQNPRHKITKRGQNVTFRCDPISEHNRLYWYRQTLGQGPEFLTYFQNEAQLEKSRLLSDRFSAERPKGSFSTLEIQRTEQGDSAMYLCASSISPGQPNYGYTFGSGTRLTVV.

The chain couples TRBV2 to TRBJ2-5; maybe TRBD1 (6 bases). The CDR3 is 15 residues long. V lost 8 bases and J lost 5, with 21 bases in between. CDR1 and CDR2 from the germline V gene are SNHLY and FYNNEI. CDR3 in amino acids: CASAKTKGVAETQYF. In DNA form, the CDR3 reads TGTGCCAGCGCAAAAACCAAGGGGGTAGCGGAGACCCAGTACTTC.

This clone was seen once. In DNA form, the CDR3 reads TGTGCCAGCAGCCAAGGGGGGGCAAGTCAGCCCCAGCATTTT. As protein: CASSQGGASQPQHF. The chain employs TRBV16 and TRBJ1-5, with D perhaps matching TRBD1 (6 bases). This CDR3 has 14 residues. Germline V gene lookup returns CDR1 KGHSY and CDR2 FQNENV. V shed 2 bases and J shed 6 bases, with 11 bases lying between them.

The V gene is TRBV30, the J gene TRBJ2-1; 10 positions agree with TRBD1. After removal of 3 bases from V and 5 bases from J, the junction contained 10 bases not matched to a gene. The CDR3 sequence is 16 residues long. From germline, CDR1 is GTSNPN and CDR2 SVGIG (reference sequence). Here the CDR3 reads CAWRSLTGGRDNEQFF. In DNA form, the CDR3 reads TGTGCCTGGAGAAGTTTGACAGGGGGCCGTGACAATGAGCAGTTCTTC.

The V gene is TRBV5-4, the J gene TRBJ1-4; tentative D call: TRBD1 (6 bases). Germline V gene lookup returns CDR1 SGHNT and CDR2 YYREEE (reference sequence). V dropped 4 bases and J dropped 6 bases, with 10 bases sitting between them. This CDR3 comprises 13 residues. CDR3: CASSQGIHEKLFF. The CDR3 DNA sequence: TGTGCCAGCAGCCAGGGGATTCATGAAAAACTGTTTTTT.

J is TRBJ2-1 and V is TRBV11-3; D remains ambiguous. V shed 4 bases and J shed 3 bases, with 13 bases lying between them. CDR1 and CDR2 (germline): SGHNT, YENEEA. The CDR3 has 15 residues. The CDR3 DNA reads TGTGCCAGCAGCTCGCCCGGCGACAACTACAATGAGCAGTTCTTC. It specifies CASSSPGDNYNEQFF.

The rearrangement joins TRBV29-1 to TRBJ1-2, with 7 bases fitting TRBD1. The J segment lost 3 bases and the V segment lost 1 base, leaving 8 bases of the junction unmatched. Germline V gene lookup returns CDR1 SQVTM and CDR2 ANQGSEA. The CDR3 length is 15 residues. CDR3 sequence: CSVEVRADRDYGYTF. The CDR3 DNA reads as TGCAGCGTTGAAGTTCGGGCCGACAGGGACTATGGCTACACCTTC.

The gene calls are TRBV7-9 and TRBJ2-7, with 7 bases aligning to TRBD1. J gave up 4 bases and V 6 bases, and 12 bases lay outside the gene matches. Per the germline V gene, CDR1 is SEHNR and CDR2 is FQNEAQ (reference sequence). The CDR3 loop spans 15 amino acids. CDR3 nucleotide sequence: TGTGCCAGCAGTGCATACGGGACAGTTTTTTACGAGCAGTACTTC. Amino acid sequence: CASSAYGTVFYEQYF. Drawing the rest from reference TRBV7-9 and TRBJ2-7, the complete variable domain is DTGVSQNPRHKITKRGQNVTFRCDPISEHNRLYWYRQTLGQGPEFLTYFQNEAQLEKSRLLSDRFSAERPKGSFSTLEIQRTEQGDSAMYLCASSAYGTVFYEQYFGPGTRLTVT.

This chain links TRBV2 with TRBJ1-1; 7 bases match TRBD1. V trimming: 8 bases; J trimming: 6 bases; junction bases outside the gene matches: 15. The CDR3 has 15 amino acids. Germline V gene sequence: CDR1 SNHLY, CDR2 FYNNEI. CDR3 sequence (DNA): TGTGCCAGCTCCACTTCTCCACAGGGGCTGGCTGAAGCTTTCTTT. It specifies CASSTSPQGLAEAFF.

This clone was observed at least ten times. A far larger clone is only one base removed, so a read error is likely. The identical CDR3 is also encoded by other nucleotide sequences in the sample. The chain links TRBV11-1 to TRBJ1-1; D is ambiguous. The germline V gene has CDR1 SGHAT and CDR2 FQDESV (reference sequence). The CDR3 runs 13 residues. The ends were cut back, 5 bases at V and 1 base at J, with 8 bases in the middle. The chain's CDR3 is CASSPQRNTEAFF. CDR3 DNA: TGTGCCAGCAGCCCCCAACGGAACACTGAAGCTTTCTTT.

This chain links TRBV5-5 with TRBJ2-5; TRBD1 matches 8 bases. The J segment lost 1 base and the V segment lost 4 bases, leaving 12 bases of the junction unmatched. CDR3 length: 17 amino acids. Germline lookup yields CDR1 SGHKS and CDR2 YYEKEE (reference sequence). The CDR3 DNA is TGTGCCAGCAGCCTCCCAGAAACAGGGGGTAGCCAAGAGACCCAGTACTTC. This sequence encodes CASSLPETGGSQETQYF.

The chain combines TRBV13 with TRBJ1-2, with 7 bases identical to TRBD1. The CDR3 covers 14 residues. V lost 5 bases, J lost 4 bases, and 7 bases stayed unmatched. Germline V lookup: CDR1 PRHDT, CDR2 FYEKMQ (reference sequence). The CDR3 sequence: CASSGRDSGYGYTF. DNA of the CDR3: TGTGCCAGCAGCGGCCGGGACAGCGGCTATGGCTACACCTTC.

The CDR3 bases are TGCGCCAGCAGCCACGGGACAGGGGGCTACGAGCAGTACTTC. It specifies CASSHGTGGYEQYF. V and J are TRBV5-1 and TRBJ2-7; 11 nucleotides match TRBD1. CDR1 SGHRS and CDR2 YFSETQ come from the germline V gene. Germline trimming cut 4 bases from V and 3 bases from J; bases unmatched to any gene: 3. CDR3 size: 14 residues.

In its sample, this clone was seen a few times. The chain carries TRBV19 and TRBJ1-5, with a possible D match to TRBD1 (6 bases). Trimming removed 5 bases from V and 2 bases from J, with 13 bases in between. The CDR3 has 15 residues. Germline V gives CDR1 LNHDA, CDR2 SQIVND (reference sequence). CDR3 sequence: CASSPPDSGNQPQHF. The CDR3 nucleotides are TGTGCCAGTAGTCCCCCGGACAGCGGCAATCAGCCCCAGCATTTT.

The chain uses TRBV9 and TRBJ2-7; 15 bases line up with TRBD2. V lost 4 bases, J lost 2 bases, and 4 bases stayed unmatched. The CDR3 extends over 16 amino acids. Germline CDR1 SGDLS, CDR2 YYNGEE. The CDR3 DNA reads TGTGCCAGCAGCTCAGGACTAGCGGGAGGGACCTACGAGCAGTACTTC. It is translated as CASSSGLAGGTYEQYF.

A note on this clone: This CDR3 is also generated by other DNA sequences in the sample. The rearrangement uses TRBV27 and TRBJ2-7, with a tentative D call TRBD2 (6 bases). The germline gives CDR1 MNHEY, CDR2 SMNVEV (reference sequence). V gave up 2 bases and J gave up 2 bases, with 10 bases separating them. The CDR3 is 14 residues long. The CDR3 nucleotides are TGTGCCAGCAGTTTAGGGTCGGGAGCCTACGAGCAGTACTTC. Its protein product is CASSLGSGAYEQYF.

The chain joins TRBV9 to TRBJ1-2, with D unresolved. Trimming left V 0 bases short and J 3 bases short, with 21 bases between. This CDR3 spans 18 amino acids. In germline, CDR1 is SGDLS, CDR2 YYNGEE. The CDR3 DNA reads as TGTGCCAGCAGCGTAGTTTCGGTGGGTGACCTCCGTGACTATGGCTACACCTTC. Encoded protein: CASSVVSVGDLRDYGYTF.

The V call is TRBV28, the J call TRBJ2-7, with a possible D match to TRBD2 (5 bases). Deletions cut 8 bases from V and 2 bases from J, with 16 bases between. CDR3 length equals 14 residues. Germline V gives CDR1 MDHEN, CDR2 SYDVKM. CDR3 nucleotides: TGTGCCAGCGGACCGGCTAGCCGCCCCTACGAGCAGTACTTC. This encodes CASGPASRPYEQYF.

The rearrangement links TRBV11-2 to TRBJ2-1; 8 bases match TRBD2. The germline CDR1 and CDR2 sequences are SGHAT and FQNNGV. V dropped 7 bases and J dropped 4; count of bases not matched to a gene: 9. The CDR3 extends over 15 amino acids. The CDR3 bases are TGTGCCAGCAACCCAGACGGGAGGGGTTACAATGAGCAGTTCTTC. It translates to CASNPDGRGYNEQFF.

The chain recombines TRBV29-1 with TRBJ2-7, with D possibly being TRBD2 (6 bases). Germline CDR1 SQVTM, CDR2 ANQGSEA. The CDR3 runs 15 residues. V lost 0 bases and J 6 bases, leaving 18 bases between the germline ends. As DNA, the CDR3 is TGCAGCGTTGAAGATCGCGACGGGAGAATGAGCGAGCAGTACTTC. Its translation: CSVEDRDGRMSEQYF.

CDR3 sequence reads: CAIDRRSNQPQHF. The CDR3 bases are TGTGCCATTGACAGGCGGAGCAATCAGCCCCAGCATTTT. The chain has TRBV6-1 and TRBJ1-5; tentative D call: TRBD1 (6 bases). Germline V gene data show CDR1 as MNHNS and CDR2 as SASEGT. The CDR3 runs to 13 residues. V was trimmed by 10 bases and J by 1 base, leaving 11 bases between them.

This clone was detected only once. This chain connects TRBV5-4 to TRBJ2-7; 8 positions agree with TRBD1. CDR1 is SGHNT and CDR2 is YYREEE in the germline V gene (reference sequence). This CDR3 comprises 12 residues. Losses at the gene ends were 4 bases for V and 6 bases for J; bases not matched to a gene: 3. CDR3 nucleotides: TGTGCCAGCAGCCCTACAGGGGGCGAGCAGTACTTC. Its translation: CASSPTGGEQYF.

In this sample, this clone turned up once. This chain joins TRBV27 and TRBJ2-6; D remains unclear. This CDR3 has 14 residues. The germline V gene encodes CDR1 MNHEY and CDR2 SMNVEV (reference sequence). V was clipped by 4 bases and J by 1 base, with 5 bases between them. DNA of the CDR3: TGTGCCAGCAGTTGGGAATCTGGGGCCAACGTCCTGACTTTC. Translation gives CASSWESGANVLTF.

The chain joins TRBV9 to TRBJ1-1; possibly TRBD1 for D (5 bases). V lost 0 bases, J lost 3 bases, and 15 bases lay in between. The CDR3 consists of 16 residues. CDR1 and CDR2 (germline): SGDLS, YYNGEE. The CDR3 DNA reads TGTGCCAGCAGCGTAGTTGCTTCCAGGGAGGACACTGAAGCTTTCTTT. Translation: CASSVVASREDTEAFF.

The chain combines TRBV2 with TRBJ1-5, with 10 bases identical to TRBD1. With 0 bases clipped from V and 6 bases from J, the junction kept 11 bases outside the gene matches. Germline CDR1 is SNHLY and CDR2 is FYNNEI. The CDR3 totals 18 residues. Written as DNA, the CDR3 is TGTGCCAGCAGTGAAGCGGGACAGGGGATTAACTGGGGTCAGCCCCAGCATTTT. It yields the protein CASSEAGQGINWGQPQHF. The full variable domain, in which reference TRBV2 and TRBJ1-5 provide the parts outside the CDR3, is EPEVTQTPSHQVTQMGQEVILRCVPISNHLYFYWYRQILGQKVEFLVSFYNNEISEKSEIFDDQFSVERPDGSNFTLKIRSTKLEDSAMYFCASSEAGQGINWGQPQHFGDGTRLSIL.

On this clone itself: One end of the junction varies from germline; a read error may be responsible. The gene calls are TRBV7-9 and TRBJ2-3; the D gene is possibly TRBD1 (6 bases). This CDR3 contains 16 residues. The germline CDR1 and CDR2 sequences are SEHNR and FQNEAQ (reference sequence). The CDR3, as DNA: TGTACCAGCAGCCCACCCCGAGGGGACATCACAGATACGCAGTATTTT. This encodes CTSSPPRGDITDTQYF.

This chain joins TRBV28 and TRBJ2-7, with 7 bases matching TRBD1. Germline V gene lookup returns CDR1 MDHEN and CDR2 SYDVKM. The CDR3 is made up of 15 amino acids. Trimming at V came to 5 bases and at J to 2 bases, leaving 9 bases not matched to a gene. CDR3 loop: CASSPKQGWAYEQYF. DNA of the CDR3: TGTGCCAGCAGTCCTAAACAGGGGTGGGCCTACGAGCAGTACTTC.

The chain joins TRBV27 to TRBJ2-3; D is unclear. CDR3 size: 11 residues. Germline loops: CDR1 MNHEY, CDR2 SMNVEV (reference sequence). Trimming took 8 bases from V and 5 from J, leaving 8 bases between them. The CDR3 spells CASRTRDTQYF. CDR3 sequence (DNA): TGTGCCAGCCGAACTCGAGATACGCAGTATTTT.

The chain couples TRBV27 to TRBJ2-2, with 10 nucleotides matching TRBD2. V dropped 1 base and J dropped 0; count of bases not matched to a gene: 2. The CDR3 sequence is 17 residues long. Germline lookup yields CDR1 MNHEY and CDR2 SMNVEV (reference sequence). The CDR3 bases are TGTGCCAGCAGTTTATTAGCGGGAGGACCGAACACCGGGGAGCTGTTTTTT. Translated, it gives CASSLLAGGPNTGELFF.

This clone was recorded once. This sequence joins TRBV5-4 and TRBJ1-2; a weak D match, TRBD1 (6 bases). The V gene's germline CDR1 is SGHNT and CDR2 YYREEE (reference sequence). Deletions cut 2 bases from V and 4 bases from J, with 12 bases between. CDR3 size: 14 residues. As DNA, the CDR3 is TGTGCCAGCAGCTTTAAGGGGGGCGCCTATGGCTACACCTTC. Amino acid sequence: CASSFKGGAYGYTF.